This T cell receptor (beta chain) was obtained from a study of blood T cell repertoires in COVID-19. About the study: Researchers got acute and convalescent COVID-19 samples from the United States, Italy and Spain. The cDNA or gDNA used as material had been derived from T cells, B-cell-depleted T cells, or PBMCs.

This CDR3 spans 15 amino acids. The V end lost 4 bases, the J end lost 6 bases, and 15 bases lay between the germline ends. The germline V gene encodes CDR1 LGHDT and CDR2 YNNKEL (reference sequence). Original data processing: Cell counts per sample came from amplifying reference gene primers. Assay used: immunoSEQ multiplex PCR; TCRdb lists only in-frame clones, some missing. The V and J calls and clone size come from that table; D and trimming were worked out from the DNA. Of a few hundred thousand clones listed, about 86% are singletons. The receptor comes from a woman aged 30 to 39 who had recovered from COVID-19. The rearrangement uses TRBV3-1 (or the pseudogene TRBV3-2) and TRBJ2-2; D is unclear. Sequencing was done on a sample of peripheral blood. The chain's CDR3 is CASSPVSSGPGELFF. CDR3 sequence (DNA): TGTGCCAGCAGCCCAGTGTCAAGTGGGCCCGGGGAGCTGTTTTTT.